Below are 15 T cell receptor beta chains sequenced from a single sample in a study of blood T cell repertoires in COVID-19. Sequenced by immunoSEQ multiplex PCR; TCRdb stores in-frame clones only, minus some. The sample lists approximately 120,000 clones, 80% to 90% occurring once. Sequencing was carried out using peripheral blood. Receptors originate from a human donor in a cohort sampled during active COVID-19.

This rearrangement joins TRBV28 to TRBJ1-2, with 11 bases identical to TRBD1. V shed 6 bases and J 4 bases; nucleotides not matched to a gene: 4. The germline V gene encodes CDR1 MDHEN and CDR2 SYDVKM. This CDR3 region has 14 residues. This chain's CDR3 is CASRPGTGGYGYTF. Here the CDR3 DNA reads TGTGCCAGCAGGCCCGGGACAGGGGGCTATGGCTACACCTTC.

The chain recombines TRBV25-1 with TRBJ2-5; 9 nucleotides match TRBD1. Losses at the gene ends were 1 base for V and 5 bases for J; bases not matched to a gene: 8. The CDR3 sequence is 16 residues long. Germline V gives CDR1 MGHDK, CDR2 SYGVNS. The CDR3 coding sequence is TGTGCCAGCAGTGAATGGGGAACAGGGGGCTTGGAGACCCAGTACTTC. Encoded protein: CASSEWGTGGLETQYF.

This clone was recorded only once. The chain joins TRBV28 to TRBJ1-4, with D unresolved. Trimming cost V 5 bases and J 7 bases, with 17 bases left between them. From germline, CDR1 is MDHEN and CDR2 SYDVKM. CDR3 size: 15 residues. This CDR3 is CASSPVGGSGEKLFF. The CDR3 DNA follows: TGTGCCAGCAGTCCGGTGGGAGGGTCAGGTGAAAAACTGTTTTTT.

The chain combines TRBV28 with TRBJ1-2, with TRBD1 as a possible D gene (6 bases). The CDR3 runs to 15 residues. Germline CDR1 reads MDHEN; CDR2 reads SYDVKM. Trimming removed 2 bases from V and 7 bases from J, with 17 bases in between. CDR3 loop: CASSLRDTGVRGYTF. CDR3 DNA: TGTGCCAGCAGTTTACGGGACACCGGGGTTCGTGGCTACACCTTC.

The chain couples TRBV6-5 to TRBJ2-2; TRBD1 is a possible D gene (5 bases). Germline assignment: CDR1 MNHEY and CDR2 SVGAGI. The CDR3 is 13 amino acids. The V gene lost 5 bases and the J gene lost 5 bases, with 9 bases spanning the gap. CDR3 DNA: TGTGCCAGCAGTACAACAGGTACCGGGGAGCTGTTTTTT. Protein: CASSTTGTGELFF.

The chain is built from TRBV18 and TRBJ1-1, with D tentatively TRBD1 (6 bases). This CDR3 has 14 residues. The V and J ends lost 5 bases and 2 bases respectively, with 12 bases between them. Per the germline V gene, CDR1 is KGHSH and CDR2 is LQKENI. CDR3 loop: CASSDRTDNTEAFF. CDR3 coding DNA: TGTGCCAGCTCAGATAGGACAGATAACACTGAAGCTTTCTTT.

The chain uses TRBV5-6 and TRBJ2-2; 10 bases are shared with TRBD1. Germline lookup yields CDR1 SGHDT and CDR2 YYEEEE. The V gene end was trimmed by 2 bases and the J gene end by 2 bases; junction bases not matched to a gene: 3. The CDR3 extends over 16 amino acids. CDR3 protein: CASSFRDRGNTGELFF. The DNA for the CDR3 is TGTGCCAGCAGCTTCCGGGACAGGGGTAACACCGGGGAGCTGTTTTTT.

V is TRBV29-1 and J is TRBJ2-1; TRBD1 might be the D (5 bases). The CDR3 is 12 residues long. V shed 4 bases and J shed 7 bases, with 11 bases lying between them. Germline CDR1 is SQVTM and CDR2 is ANQGSEA. The CDR3 DNA reads as TGCAGCGTTGGCAGGGATCGGAATGAGCAGTTCTTC. Translation: CSVGRDRNEQFF.

The V and J genes are TRBV11-2 and TRBJ1-2; no clear D gene. Germline CDR1 is SGHAT and CDR2 is FQNNGV. This CDR3 comprises 13 residues. Trimming removed 3 bases at V and 5 bases at J, with 10 bases between. The chain's CDR3 is CASSFSSRYGYTF. The CDR3 DNA is TGTGCCAGCAGCTTTAGCAGTCGATATGGCTACACCTTC.

The chain has TRBV7-2 and TRBJ2-7; 9 bases are shared with TRBD1. From germline, CDR1 is SGHTA and CDR2 FQGNSA. The CDR3 length is 14 residues. The V segment lost 6 bases and the J segment 7 bases; nucleotides outside the gene matches: 10. The CDR3 reads CASRAPPGTGEQYF. CDR3 DNA: TGTGCCAGCAGAGCTCCCCCCGGGACAGGGGAGCAGTACTTC.

This sequence joins TRBV5-4 and TRBJ1-6, with 9 bases identical to TRBD1. Trimming cost V 0 bases and J 12 bases; bases outside gene matches: 13. Germline V gives CDR1 SGHNT, CDR2 YYREEE (reference sequence). CDR3 length equals 17 residues. CDR3 loop: CASSLAGQGIPGRPLHF. The CDR3 region has the DNA TGTGCCAGCAGCTTGGCGGGACAGGGAATACCAGGTCGACCCCTCCACTTT.

The rearrangement uses TRBV15 and TRBJ2-3; D might be TRBD1 (5 bases). CDR3 length: 16 amino acids. The V and J ends lost 2 bases and 3 bases respectively, with 15 bases between them. Germline values: CDR1 LNHNV, CDR2 YYDKDF (reference sequence). The CDR3 here is CATSRQGPQGTDTQYF. The CDR3 region has the DNA TGTGCCACCAGCAGACAGGGCCCTCAGGGTACAGATACGCAGTATTTT. Full variable domain (outside the CDR3, taken from reference TRBV15 and TRBJ2-3): DAMVIQNPRYQVTQFGKPVTLSCSQTLNHNVMYWYQQKSSQAPKLLFHYYDKDFNNEADTPDNFQSRRPNTSFCFLDIRSPGLGDTAMYLCATSRQGPQGTDTQYFGPGTRLTVL.

V gene TRBV5-4 combines with J gene TRBJ2-5, with D possibly being TRBD2 (7 bases). The CDR3 loop spans 17 amino acids. Germline CDR1 reads SGHNT; CDR2 reads YYREEE (reference sequence). V lost 0 bases to trimming and J lost 3 bases, with 18 bases between them. The CDR3 sequence is CASSLASVGRGKETQYF. The CDR3 DNA reads TGTGCCAGCAGCTTGGCCTCAGTGGGGAGGGGGAAAGAGACCCAGTACTTC.

A few counts support this clone. This rearrangement joins TRBV5-6 to TRBJ1-5; TRBD1 matches at 10 bases. Germline CDR1 SGHDT, CDR2 YYEEEE. Trimming at V came to 5 bases and at J to 3 bases, leaving 5 bases not matched to a gene. This CDR3 contains 15 residues. The CDR3 spells CASSHDRGLNQPQHF. CDR3 bases: TGTGCCAGCAGTCACGACAGGGGGCTCAATCAGCCCCAGCATTTT.

This clone was recorded once. The J gene is TRBJ2-1, the V gene TRBV5-4, with 11 bases that match TRBD2. V trimming: 2 bases; J trimming: 2 bases; junction bases outside the gene matches: 6. CDR1 is SGHNT and CDR2 is YYREEE in the germline V gene (reference sequence). CDR3 size: 17 residues. CDR3 protein: CASSFSSGRITYNEQFF. CDR3 bases: TGTGCCAGCAGCTTCTCTAGCGGGAGGATCACCTACAATGAGCAGTTCTTC.